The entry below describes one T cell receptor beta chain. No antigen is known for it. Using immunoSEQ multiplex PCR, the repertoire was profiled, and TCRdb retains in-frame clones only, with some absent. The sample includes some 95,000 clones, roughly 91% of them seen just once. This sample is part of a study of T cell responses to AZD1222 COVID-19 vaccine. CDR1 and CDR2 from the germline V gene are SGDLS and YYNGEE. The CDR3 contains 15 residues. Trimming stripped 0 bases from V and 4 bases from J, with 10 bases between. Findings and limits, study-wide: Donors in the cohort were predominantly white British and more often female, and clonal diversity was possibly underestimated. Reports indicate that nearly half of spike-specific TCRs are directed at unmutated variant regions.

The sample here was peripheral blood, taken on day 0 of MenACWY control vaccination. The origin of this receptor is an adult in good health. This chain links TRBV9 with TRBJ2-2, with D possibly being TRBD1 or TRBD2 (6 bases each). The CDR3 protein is CASSVEPGATGELFF. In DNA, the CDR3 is TGTGCCAGCAGCGTAGAACCGGGGGCCACCGGGGAGCTGTTTTTT.